The next 21 T cell receptor beta chains were all read from a single sample in a study of blood T cells in healthy people across ages. Primed by a sample-barcoded 5' primer and a J-beta primer mix, a second PCR proceeded for about 7 to 12 cycles. TCRdb ran MiXCR on the 5' RACE reads and lists one entry per CDR3 protein. The table shows over a million distinct CDR3 sequences, with about 42% occurring only once. The sample comprised blood. The receptor source for this set is a woman aged 18 to 35 in good health.

A few counts support this clonotype. This chain connects TRBV4-2 to TRBJ2-3; possibly TRBD2 for D (6 bases). CDR1 is LGHNA, CDR2 YNFKEQ, per germline. Between the trimmed V and J ends, which lost 0 bases and 8 bases, there was a span of 12 bases. CDR3 size: 14 residues. CDR3 amino acids: CASSQDNAGITQYF. The CDR3 DNA is TGTGCCAGCAGCCAAGATAATGCGGGAATTACGCAGTATTTT.

The genes are TRBV6-5 and TRBJ1-4, with 10 bases aligning to TRBD1. This CDR3 is 16 amino acids long. CDR1 is MNHEY and CDR2 is SVGAGI in the germline V gene. Trimming took 9 bases from V and 7 from J; bases not matched to a gene: 14. The CDR3 is CASSTYSGTGVEKLFF. In DNA form, the CDR3 reads TGTGCCAGTAGTACTTACTCCGGGACAGGGGTTGAAAAACTGTTTTTT.

The chain combines TRBV12-3 or TRBV12-4 with TRBJ1-4; 8 bases are shared with TRBD1. V gave up 5 bases and J gave up 7 bases; unmatched junction bases: 9. The CDR3 spans 15 residues. The CDR3 reads CASSPYQDRAEKLFF. In DNA form, the CDR3 reads TGTGCCAGCAGTCCGTACCAGGACAGGGCTGAAAAACTGTTTTTT.

The V call is TRBV29-1, the J call TRBJ2-3; 11 positions agree with TRBD2. V was pared by 6 bases and J by 3 bases, with 14 bases of the junction left unmatched. Germline V lookup: CDR1 SQVTM, CDR2 ANQGSEA. The CDR3 spans 17 residues. The CDR3 sequence is CSVQGLAVLGRTDTQYF. In nucleotides, the CDR3 is TGCAGCGTCCAGGGACTAGCGGTTTTGGGGCGGACAGATACGCAGTATTTT.

The chain combines TRBV7-3 with TRBJ2-1; 8 nucleotides agree with TRBD1. CDR1 is SGHTA and CDR2 is FQGTGA in the germline V gene. The J segment lost 3 bases and the V segment lost 5 bases, leaving 6 bases of the junction unmatched. This CDR3 is 15 amino acids long. CDR3 in DNA: TGTGCCAGCAGCCCTGCAGGGGGCCACTACAATGAGCAGTTCTTC. It encodes CASSPAGGHYNEQFF.

This chain uses TRBV6-2 or TRBV6-3 with TRBJ1-5, with D perhaps matching TRBD1 (5 bases). The CDR3 has 12 residues. V shed 5 bases and J shed 9 bases, with 11 bases lying between them. Germline CDR1 reads MNHEY; CDR2 reads SVGEGT. Here the CDR3 reads CASSTMGRPQHF. Here the CDR3 DNA reads TGTGCCAGCAGTACTATGGGGCGGCCCCAGCATTTT.

The genes are TRBV6-2 or TRBV6-3 and TRBJ1-5, with D unresolved. Germline V gives CDR1 MNHEY, CDR2 SVGEGT. V was trimmed by 0 bases and J by 10 bases, leaving 10 bases between them. The CDR3 contains 13 residues. CDR3 sequence (DNA): TGTGCCAGCAGTTACTCGGGCAATCGTCCCCAGCATTTT. Encoded protein: CASSYSGNRPQHF.

CDR3 coding DNA: TGTGCCAGCAGCCATCTACAGGGGAGTAATTCACCCCTCCACTTT. Amino acids: CASSHLQGSNSPLHF. The J gene is TRBJ1-6, the V gene TRBV7-2; 7 nucleotides agree with TRBD1. From germline, CDR1 is SGHTA and CDR2 FQGNSA. The CDR3 contains 15 residues. Germline trimming cut 5 bases from V and 6 bases from J; bases unmatched to any gene: 7.

This clonotype was seen a handful of times. The chain combines TRBV25-1 with TRBJ2-4; 12 nucleotides line up with TRBD2. Germline CDR1 reads MGHDK; CDR2 reads SYGVNS. This CDR3 region has 13 residues. With V trimmed by 2 bases and J by 13 bases, 3 bases remained unmatched. CDR3 loop: CASSEGLAGKQYF. CDR3 DNA: TGTGCCAGCAGTGAAGGACTAGCGGGAAAGCAGTACTTC.

The sample holds a few counts of this clonotype. CDR3 protein: CASSWTNTGELFF. The CDR3 bases are TGTGCCAGCAGTTGGACGAACACCGGGGAGCTGTTTTTT. The chain recombines TRBV27 with TRBJ2-2; D remains unclear. Germline CDR1 and CDR2: MNHEY and SMNVEV (reference sequence). The V and J ends lost 4 bases and 0 bases respectively, with 3 bases between them. The CDR3 covers 13 residues.

The rearrangement joins TRBV11-2 to TRBJ1-1; 8 bases map to TRBD1. After removal of 1 base from V and 4 bases from J, the junction contained 14 bases not matched to a gene. The CDR3 extends over 18 amino acids. Looked up from germline, CDR1 is SGHAT and CDR2 is FQNNGV. The CDR3 nucleotides are TGTGCCAGCAGCTTAGCAGCTATAGTGGGGACAGGAAGCACTGAAGCTTTCTTT. Amino acids: CASSLAAIVGTGSTEAFF.

The sample holds a few counts of this clonotype. The rearrangement uses TRBV11-2 and TRBJ1-1; D may be TRBD1 (5 bases). The CDR3 extends over 13 amino acids. Germline CDR1 SGHAT, CDR2 FQNNGV. Trimming left V 6 bases short and J 1 base short, with 9 bases between. In DNA form, the CDR3 reads TGTGCCAGCAGAGACAGCAGGAACACTGAAGCTTTCTTT. Its protein product is CASRDSRNTEAFF.

A few counts support this clonotype. The genes are TRBV20-1 and TRBJ1-2, with D unresolved. Germline loops: CDR1 DFQATT, CDR2 SNEGSKA (reference sequence). The CDR3 spans 13 residues. V lost 3 bases and J lost 0, with 8 bases in between. The CDR3 coding sequence is TGCAGTGCTAGGAGGGTTCCTAACTATGGCTACACCTTC. It specifies CSARRVPNYGYTF.

This chain uses TRBV18 with TRBJ2-3, with TRBD2 matching over 10 bases. The germline V gene encodes CDR1 KGHSH and CDR2 LQKENI. CDR3 length: 15 amino acids. Trimming cost V 8 bases and J 1 base; bases outside gene matches: 6. The CDR3 DNA sequence: TGTGCCAGCCCACAAGGGACTAGCGGCACAGATACGCAGTATTTT. Encoded protein: CASPQGTSGTDTQYF.

This clonotype was observed a few times. At one end the junction does not follow the germline gene, possibly because of a read error. The chain's CDR3 is CVSSQDGSGRFQETQYF. The CDR3 DNA follows: TGCGTCAGCAGCCAAGATGGGAGCGGGAGGTTTCAAGAGACCCAGTACTTC. This chain connects TRBV4-3 to TRBJ2-5; 9 bases line up with TRBD2. CDR3 length: 17 residues. Germline V gives CDR1 LGHNA, CDR2 YSLEER.

This clonotype was seen only a few times. The chain uses TRBV24-1 and TRBJ2-3; D is undetermined. The CDR3 has 16 residues. Between the trimmed V and J ends, which lost 1 base and 2 bases, there was a span of 12 bases. Germline CDR1 KGHDR, CDR2 SFDVKD. The CDR3 loop is CATSDFSSRSTDTQYF. The CDR3 coding sequence is TGTGCCACCAGTGATTTTTCATCTCGCTCCACAGATACGCAGTATTTT.

This clonotype has a handful of counts. The gene calls are TRBV28 and TRBJ1-2; unclear D gene. Trimming left V 3 bases short and J 5 bases short, with 13 bases between. Looked up from germline, CDR1 is MDHEN and CDR2 is SYDVKM. CDR3 length equals 14 residues. CDR3 amino acids: CASSLSRTAYGYTF. CDR3 DNA: TGTGCCAGCAGTTTGTCCAGGACCGCATATGGCTACACCTTC.

This chain connects TRBV2 to TRBJ2-4; D is uncertain. Trimming removed 3 bases at V and 8 bases at J, with 8 bases between. The germline V gene encodes CDR1 SNHLY and CDR2 FYNNEI. CDR3 size: 12 residues. The CDR3 DNA reads as TGTGCCAGCAGTGACAGCAGAGACATTCAGTACTTC. Translation: CASSDSRDIQYF.

This clonotype showed up just a few times. CDR3 sequence: CASSQLGLVEQFF. The CDR3 DNA reads TGCGCCAGCAGCCAGTTAGGGTTGGTTGAGCAGTTCTTC. The rearrangement links TRBV4-1 to TRBJ2-1; D is ambiguous. V lost 3 bases and J 9 bases, leaving 12 bases between the germline ends. The length of the CDR3 is 13 residues. Germline V CDR1 and CDR2: MGHRA, YSYEKL.

This clonotype has at least ten counts. The chain recombines TRBV4-1 with TRBJ1-2; D possibly corresponds to TRBD1 (6 bases). The CDR3 consists of 13 residues. Per the germline V gene, CDR1 is MGHRA and CDR2 is YSYEKL. V lost 0 bases and J 6 bases, leaving 8 bases between the germline ends. Here the CDR3 reads CASSQEPGDGYTF. CDR3 nucleotides: TGCGCCAGCAGCCAAGAACCAGGGGATGGCTACACCTTC.

This chain connects TRBV24-1 to TRBJ1-2; D perhaps matches TRBD1 (6 bases). CDR3 length equals 15 residues. With 5 bases removed from V and 0 bases from J, the gap between germline ends came to 12 bases. The germline gives CDR1 KGHDR, CDR2 SFDVKD. The CDR3, as DNA: TGTGCCACCAGTGTGCGGGGGGGCCCTAACTATGGCTACACCTTC. Encoded protein: CATSVRGGPNYGYTF.